This T cell receptor (beta chain) is drawn from a study of T-cell memory formation after mild COVID-19. About the research overall: TCR clusters were largely donor specific. Regarding the study as a whole: Day 37-peaking second-wave clones had unconfirmed SARS-CoV-2 specificity.

Remarks on this clonotype: Its antigen is unidentified.

In germline, CDR1 is SGHTA, CDR2 FQGTGA. Trimming removed 4 bases from V and 6 bases from J; junction bases left unmatched: 16. CDR3 length: 17 residues. TCRdb called the 5' RACE reads again in MiXCR, with one record for every CDR3 protein. Of 350,000 to 450,000 distinct CDR3 sequences listed, 25% to 30% were seen once; the top ten hold approximately 13%. Source material: PBMCs or a T cell subset sorted from them (not recorded which). This receptor was obtained from an adult woman who had mild COVID-19 (a few samples of this study predate the infection). Cell type and time point are not known. The chain joins TRBV7-3 to TRBJ2-3; 7 bases match TRBD2. The CDR3 spells CASSSAPSGMGMDTQYF. DNA for the CDR3: TGTGCCAGCAGCTCAGCCCCCAGCGGGATGGGTATGGATACGCAGTATTTT.